This T cell receptor beta chain is from a study of blood T cell repertoires in COVID-19. Study details: The United States, Italy and Spain provided the acute and convalescent COVID-19 samples.

This clone was seen once. CDR1 is SGDLS, CDR2 YYNGEE, per germline. This CDR3 is built from 14 residues. V trimming: 0 bases; J trimming: 15 bases; junction bases outside the gene matches: 8. Libraries were prepared by immunoSEQ multiplex PCR; TCRdb keeps only in-frame clonotypes and omits some of them. The top ten hold 2.5% to 3.5% of the sample, which has a few hundred thousand clones, over 70% seen once. V is TRBV9 and J is TRBJ2-1; 11 bases are shared with TRBD2. The receptor's source is a woman in her thirties or forties who had been exposed to COVID-19. The sample taken for sequencing was PBMCs or T cells enriched from blood (not recorded which). This chain's CDR3 is CASSVGLAGGVPFF. As DNA, the CDR3 is TGTGCCAGCAGCGTAGGTCTAGCGGGAGGCGTCCCGTTCTTC. The full variable domain, with the rest looked up from reference TRBV9 and TRBJ2-1, is DSGVTQTPKHLITATGQRVTLRCSPRSGDLSVYWYQQSLDQGLQFLIQYYNGEERAKGNILERFSAQQFPDLHSELNLSSLELGDSALYFCASSVGLAGGVPFFGPGTRLTVL.